The rows below give T cell receptor beta chains drawn from one sample of a study of T cell repertoires in cytomegalovirus infection. TCRdb fed the reads into MiXCR, producing one record per CDR3 protein. The data contain approximately 700,000 distinct CDR3 sequences, 35% of them seen just once; the ten biggest clones take up roughly 2.9%. Sequencing input: PBMCs. Source of these receptors: a human donor in good health (CMV status not recorded). Some clones in this sample may be carry-over from other donors' samples. Each CDR3 is given with its conserved first and last residue. D genes are given only for firm matches. Clone size appears in some rows only: once, few, many, or a class for an expanded clone.

>TRBD1|TRBV19|few|TRBJ1-5
CASSIDRGPNQPQHF
TGTGCCAGTAGTATCGACAGGGGGCCCAATCAGCCCCAGCATTTT
>TRBD1|TRBV7-2|many|TRBJ2-6
CASSFFPGQALSGANVLTF
TGTGCCAGCAGCTTTTTTCCGGGACAGGCGCTCTCTGGGGCCAACGTCCTGACTTTC
>NA|TRBV5-4|few|TRBJ2-6
CASRQRGGSSGANVLTF
TGTGCCAGCAGGCAGAGAGGGGGATCTTCTGGGGCCAACGTCCTGACTTTC
>NA|TRBV27|NA|TRBJ1-5
CASRLVGANQPQHF
TGTGCCAGCAGATTAGTAGGGGCCAATCAGCCCCAGCATTTT
>TRBD1|TRBV6-6|NA|TRBJ1-3
CASTQIGGAAGNTIYF
TGTGCCAGCACTCAGATAGGGGGCGCGGCTGGAAACACCATATATTTT
>TRBD1|TRBV4-2|NA|TRBJ2-4
CASSQEVGQGDIQYF
TGTGCCAGCAGCCAAGAAGTGGGGCAGGGGGACATTCAGTACTTC
>NA|TRBV19|few|TRBJ2-1
CASSSPSGAALRNEQFF
TGTGCCAGTAGTAGCCCGTCGGGAGCGGCATTAAGAAATGAGCAGTTCTTC
>TRBD2|TRBV7-2|many|TRBJ2-1
CASSLDPLAGGLGEQFF
TGTGCCAGCAGCTTAGACCCTCTAGCGGGAGGGCTCGGTGAGCAGTTCTTC
>NA|TRBV5-5|few|TRBJ1-4
CASSFLTGMDEKLFF
TGTGCCAGCAGCTTCCTTACAGGGATGGATGAAAAACTGTTTTTT
>NA|TRBV28|NA|TRBJ1-5
CASTTVNNQPQHF
TGTGCCAGCACGACAGTAAACAATCAGCCCCAGCATTTT
>TRBD2|TRBV28|NA|TRBJ2-3
CASSFAGVSTDTQYF
TGTGCCAGCAGTTTTGCGGGAGTTAGCACAGATACGCAGTATTTT
>TRBD2|TRBV7-6|once|TRBJ2-1
CASISSGSLYNEQFF
TGTGCCAGCATCTCTAGCGGGAGCCTTTACAATGAGCAGTTCTTC
>TRBD1|TRBV2|few|TRBJ2-3
CASSTDRGNTDTQYF
TGTGCCAGCAGTACAGACAGGGGGAACACAGATACGCAGTATTTT
>NA|TRBV6-4|many|TRBJ2-2
CASSERDTGELFF
TGTGCCAGCAGTGAGCGGGACACCGGGGAGCTGTTTTTT
>TRBD2|TRBV3-1|few|TRBJ2-2
CASSQSFRADLIAGDTGELFF
TGTGCCAGCAGCCAATCCTTTCGGGCCGACCTAATAGCGGGTGACACCGGGGAGCTGTTTTTT
>TRBD1|TRBV20-1|many|TRBJ1-1
CSARPISGQGTEAFF
TGCAGTGCTCGCCCTATATCGGGACAGGGCACTGAAGCTTTCTTT
>TRBD1|TRBV7-2|many|TRBJ2-7
CASSIDRVSSYEQYF
TGTGCCAGCAGTATAGACAGGGTCTCTTCCTACGAGCAGTACTTC
>NA|TRBV2|NA|TRBJ2-1
CASSDPRDSEENEQFF
TGTGCCAGCAGCGACCCCCGGGACTCCGAGGAGAATGAGCAGTTCTTC
>NA|TRBV11-2|NA|TRBJ1-1
CASSRNSDSRTEAFF
TGTGCCAGCAGCCGTAACTCAGACAGTCGAACTGAAGCTTTCTTT
>NA|TRBV7-3|NA|TRBJ1-6
CASRLDGDGGPLQF
TGTGCCAGCAGACTGGACGGAGACGGGGGACCCCTCCAATTT
>NA|TRBV4-1|NA|TRBJ2-5
CASSQDRLQETQYF
TGTGCCAGCAGCCAAGATCGCTTACAAGAGACCCAGTACTTC
>TRBD1|TRBV29-1|NA|TRBJ1-2
CSVAPQGAPLDGYTF
TGCAGCGTCGCCCCCCAGGGGGCTCCTTTGGATGGCTACACCTTC
>NA|TRBV10-3|NA|TRBJ1-2
CASTSGPTSYGYTF
TGTGCCAGCACCTCAGGGCCGACCTCCTATGGCTACACCTTC
>TRBD1|TRBV6-6|NA|TRBJ1-2
CASSYTRTGIMYGYTF
TGTGCCAGCAGTTACACCCGGACAGGGATTATGTATGGCTACACCTTC
>NA|TRBV25-1|NA|TRBJ1-2
CASSVINYGYTF
TGTGCCAGCAGTGTTATTAACTATGGCTACACCTTC
>TRBD1|TRBV7-9|NA|TRBJ2-7
CASSLGSRQGSYEQYF
TGTGCCAGCAGCTTAGGGTCACGACAGGGCTCCTACGAGCAGTACTTC
>TRBD1|TRBV12-3/TRBV12-4|many|TRBJ2-5
CASSLNRGETQYF
TGTGCCAGCAGCTTAAACAGGGGAGAGACCCAGTACTTC
>NA|TRBV18|NA|TRBJ2-5
CASSPDLGQGETQYF
TGTGCCAGCTCACCAGACCTGGGCCAGGGGGAGACCCAGTACTTC